Below, 9 T cell receptor beta chains from the same sample are listed, as sequenced in a study of T cells in Graves' hyperthyroidism and ophthalmopathy. Amplification targeted TCR beta CDR3 regions from RNA transcripts. The HTBI set primed first-round TCR CDR3 RT-PCR. Each CDR3 protein gets one entry after TCRdb re-called the multiplex PCR reads with MiXCR. The table shows approximately 410,000 distinct CDR3 sequences, with 14% to 15% occurring only once. Sequencing was carried out using blood. These receptors came from a man aged 18 to 29 with Graves' ophthalmopathy.

This clonotype was seen many times. This chain uses TRBV6-1 with TRBJ1-4, with 7 bases fitting TRBD1. V shed 3 bases and J 6 bases; nucleotides not matched to a gene: 13. Germline V gene lookup returns CDR1 MNHNS and CDR2 SASEGT. CDR3 length equals 17 residues. In DNA form, the CDR3 reads TGTGCCAGCAGTGACCCGGACAGGATAACGCTTGATGAAAAACTGTTTTTT. Amino acids: CASSDPDRITLDEKLFF.

This clonotype has ten or more counts. The rearrangement uses TRBV20-1 and TRBJ2-5; maybe TRBD1 (6 bases). Germline V gene lookup returns CDR1 DFQATT and CDR2 SNEGSKA (reference sequence). The CDR3 covers 12 residues. The V and J ends lost 3 bases and 5 bases respectively, with 10 bases between them. Written as DNA, the CDR3 is TGCAGTGCTAGTCACAGGGCCGAGACCCAGTACTTC. It specifies CSASHRAETQYF.

This clonotype appeared many times. The CDR3 loop is CASSLEDRDGTQYF. Here the CDR3 DNA reads TGTGCCAGCAGCTTAGAAGACAGGGACGGGACCCAGTACTTC. The chain combines TRBV7-9 with TRBJ2-5, with 7 nucleotides matching TRBD1. Germline CDR1 is SEHNR and CDR2 is FQNEAQ (reference sequence). This CDR3 has 14 amino acids. V shed 1 base and J 7 bases; nucleotides not matched to a gene: 6.

This clonotype was seen ten or more times. J is TRBJ1-5 and V is TRBV3-1; 8 bases agree with TRBD1. V shed 1 base, J shed 9 bases, and the junction held 2 bases outside the gene matches. Germline V lookup: CDR1 LGHDT, CDR2 YNNKEL (reference sequence). The CDR3 consists of 13 residues. DNA of the CDR3: TGTGCCAGCAGCCAAGGGACAGGGATGCCCCAGCATTTT. It yields the protein CASSQGTGMPQHF.

To note about this clonotype: A much bigger clone sits one base away, suggesting this may be a read error. The chain links TRBV27 to TRBJ1-1; the D gene is possibly TRBD1 (5 bases). CDR1 is MNHEY, CDR2 SMNVEV, per germline (reference sequence). The CDR3 length is 15 residues. Trimming removed 7 bases at V and 0 bases at J, with 15 bases between. The CDR3 sequence: CASKMSGGLNTEAFF. CDR3 bases: TGTGCCAGCAAAATGTCCGGGGGGTTGAACACTGAAGCTTTCTTT.

This clonotype came up a few times. The rearrangement links TRBV20-1 to TRBJ2-2; D is perhaps TRBD2 (5 bases). The CDR3 extends over 14 amino acids. The V end was cut by 0 bases, the J end by 8 bases, with 13 bases between. Per germline, CDR1 DFQATT and CDR2 SNEGSKA (reference sequence). The CDR3: CSARDASFGGELFF. CDR3 in DNA: TGCAGTGCTAGAGACGCTAGCTTTGGTGGGGAGCTGTTTTTT.

This clonotype was seen a few times. As DNA, the CDR3 is TGCGCCAGCAGCTTGGAGGGGGCGGGGGAAAAACTGTTTTTT. Translation gives CASSLEGAGEKLFF. The V and J genes are TRBV5-1 and TRBJ1-4, with 7 nucleotides matching TRBD1. CDR3 size: 14 residues. Germline V lookup: CDR1 SGHRS, CDR2 YFSETQ. V shed 0 bases and J 8 bases; nucleotides not matched to a gene: 4.

This clonotype was seen many times. V and J are TRBV24-1 and TRBJ2-7, with TRBD2 as a possible D gene (6 bases). V gave up 1 base and J gave up 4 bases, with 16 bases separating them. Per the germline V gene, CDR1 is KGHDR and CDR2 is SFDVKD. The CDR3 has 16 amino acids. The CDR3 loop reads CATSDLGDKGRYEQYF. DNA for the CDR3: TGTGCCACCAGTGATTTAGGAGATAAGGGGAGGTACGAGCAGTACTTC.

This clonotype was observed a few times. A much bigger clone sits one base away, suggesting this may be a read error. The V gene is TRBV2, the J gene TRBJ1-5, with a weak D call TRBD1 (6 bases). There are 16 residues in the CDR3. Germline CDR1 and CDR2: SNHLY and FYNNEI. CDR3 in amino acids: CANSEARGTNNQPQHF. In nucleotides, the CDR3 is TGTGCCAACAGTGAAGCGCGGGGGACAAACAATCAGCCCCAGCATTTT. The entire variable domain, with the rest obtained from reference TRBV2 and TRBJ1-5, is as follows: EPEVTQTPSHQVTQMGQEVILRCVPISNHLYFYWYRQILGQKVEFLVSFYNNEISEKSEIFDDQFSVERPDGSNFTLKIRSTKLEDSAMYFCANSEARGTNNQPQHFGDGTRLSIL.